The subject of this entry is one T cell receptor beta chain. What this receptor recognizes is not known. No base qualities exist here, and no much larger clone lies one base off it. The cohort comprised 666 healthy bone marrow donors. At the time of sampling, every cohort member was nominally healthy, though immune exposures that went unrecorded were likely present. The donor was CMV seronegative and belonged to the group of around 400 seronegative cohort members. A peripheral blood sample was provided by each donor, and peripheral blood mononuclear cells were used for TCR beta sequencing. The Qiagen DNeasy Blood Extraction Kit was used to extract genomic DNA from the blood cell samples. The data were taken from a study of cytomegalovirus exposure and HLA in healthy donors (dated by TCRdb to 2017 to 2019). About the full investigation: According to an earlier analysis of several hundred of the donors, roughly 180 million T cells yielded 95 million to 140 million unique TCR beta sequences and around 280 Gb of sequence data. Rather than drawing on any new phenotypic data, the later analysis identified candidate immune exposures from TCR beta sequences and the way those sequences occurred across donors. Class I and class II HLA loci were covered by the typing at four-digit resolution. Donor age, sex, ethnicity and CMV serostatus were compiled together with the repertoire data. The aim of the study was to test whether cataloging public T cell receptors could identify signatures of past pathogen exposure. A later analysis re-analyzed previously published TCR beta repertoires from about 730 donors and added high-resolution HLA genotyping to study TCR occurrence patterns. The study profiled the T cell repertoires of 500 to 800 subjects by immunosequencing and related them to cytomegalovirus serostatus. Along with the roughly 670-subject first cohort, a separate validation cohort of about 110 different subjects was used. About 280 gigabases of sequencing data and around 85 million unique TCR sequences made up an early release that covered about 640 HLA-typed donors. To decide whether each TCR beta V gene segment behaved as functional or pseudogenic, an earlier analysis of fewer than 750 of the donors relied on high-throughput TCR beta sequencing. Four or five DR-DQ haplotypes were treated as single units for association and clustering because of strong linkage in the cohort. To predict cytomegalovirus infection status, the study brought together high-throughput TCR immunosequencing, statistical association of individual TCRs with disease status, and machine learning. The number of donors typed differed by locus, with 629-630 for A, B, C, DRB1 and DQB1, more than 500 for DQA1, about 610 for DPA1, and roughly 450 for DPB1. Genome-wide SNP genotypes for about three fifths of the roughly 670 donors were used in a later genetic analysis, which treated that subset as a discovery cohort. Of the roughly 390 genotyped donors, 81% were placed in the genetic ancestry cluster associated with self-reported Caucasian donors. Across about 370 genotyped donors of the cohort, an average of about 240,000 unique TCR beta nucleotide sequences per donor were sequenced, and approximately 17% of those sequences were non-productive. All discovery cohort repertoires had been generated on a single sequencing platform.

Summary of the overall study and its limitations: When HLA alleles, especially DR and DQ, strongly co-occurred, attributing TCR associations to individual alleles was difficult. Compared with equally common non-associated chains, HLA-associated TCR beta chains in a later analysis were more clonally expanded and had lower generation probabilities. In a later genetic analysis, fewer N-insertions in productive TCRs were reported among donors in an Asian-associated ancestry cluster than the approximately 630-donor mean. According to a later analysis, parvovirus B19, influenza, CMV and Epstein-Barr virus appeared linked to several top co-occurrence clusters. Roughly uniform sequencing depth across donors was assumed in presence/absence analyses, although this assumption may not hold. The only immune exposure information available for the cohort was CMV serostatus. A further reported finding was that TCR beta sequences accurately predicted the HLA-A and HLA-B alleles for most subjects in the first cohort. In vitro tests confirmed that a few of the cytomegalovirus-associated TCR beta chains recognize cytomegalovirus antigens. According to a later analysis, TCR association rates differed among HLA loci, with DRB1 alleles showing the most associated TCRs and HLA-C alleles showing the fewest. Cytomegalovirus status was reported to be diagnosed by the classifier with high specificity and sensitivity in both the original and validation cohorts. Linkage disequilibrium might explain the correlated functional status among segregating V segments, but an unknown experimental factor could not be ruled out. A later analysis associated 16,951 TCR beta sequences with specific HLA alleles at a false discovery rate of 0.05. Most CMV-associated TCR beta chains appeared to be HLA-restricted in a later analysis, and the HLA associations seemed to be driven largely by CMV exposure. In the study, some 180 TCR beta chains were listed as associated with cytomegalovirus. In an earlier analysis of some 550 of the donors, most TCR beta V segments were observed in productive rearrangements about 87% or about 30% of the time, broadly matching IMGT annotations. HLA typing was unavailable for some donors at each locus, so association tests used only the typed subset. It was suggested by the authors that the approach could potentially be generalized to other disease states and immunological phenotypes. The earlier analysis of a few hundred of the donors excluded 15 to 20 rarely observed V segments, including chromosome 9 orphons, because counts were too low. A later genetic analysis associated a missense DCLRE1C variant with V-gene and J-gene trimming of TCR beta chains, and an independent cohort replicated the association. While some public TCRs were present in many individuals, most TCR sequences turned up only very rarely across donors. A group of highly shared sequence variants was considered likely to be a technical artifact of the sequencing pipeline. Only TCR beta chains were sequenced in this cohort, and the absence of alpha or paired-chain data limited detectable features.

Libraries were made using the immunoSEQ multiplex PCR assay. A mixture of 60 forward primers for TCR Vbeta segments and 13 reverse primers for TCR Jbeta segments was used in the multiplex PCR. A multiplex PCR assay on genomic DNA amplified the CDR3 region of rearranged TCR beta genes. The Illumina HiSeq System was used to sequence the amplified TCR beta libraries as 87-base-pair reads. For the original study's pipeline: Across the 640 or so repertoires, a later analysis counted approximately 75 million unique TCR beta chains, 9.5 million to 12 million of which were shared by at least two donors. A nearest-neighbor algorithm error-corrected the raw reads and collapsed the reads into unique sequences, merging closely related sequences to remove PCR and sequencing errors. CDR3 sequences were aligned to IMGT reference sequences to assign V, D and J gene segments. For a sequence to be retained, a match of at least six nucleotides was required to both a V gene segment and a J gene segment. A rearrangement counted as productive if the CDR3 had no stop codons and remained in frame with V and J, and every other rearrangement counted as non-productive. Following IMGT convention, CDR3 was defined as the stretch from the second conserved V-encoded cysteine up to the conserved J-encoded phenylalanine. The earlier analysis of some 600 of the donors excluded sequences that lacked an unambiguous match to a single V gene segment. In an earlier analysis of around 590 of the donors, a V segment was called functional when productive rearrangements were above 56.7%, and segregating when the standard deviation between donors exceeded 5%. To diagnose cytomegalovirus status from the catalog of TCR beta chain sequences, a statistical classification framework was built. A later analysis assigned V and J genes by comparing TCR nucleotide sequences with IMGT/GENE-DB human TR gene sequences. In a later analysis, CDR3 sequences and most-parsimonious VDJ recombination scenarios were assigned using the TCRdist pipeline. In a later analysis, each TCR beta chain was defined by its CDR3 amino acid sequence together with its V-gene family, and reads without a unique V-gene family were excluded. A later analysis removed 500 to 650 highly shared, low-generation-probability nucleotide sequences to deal with suspected cross-contamination and a sequencing artifact. In a later analysis, a clonal expansion index for each public chain was calculated from normalized within-repertoire ranks of inferred template counts. Generation probabilities in a later analysis came from a VDJ recombination model fitted to out-of-frame rearrangements, and those results were checked against IGoR. A later analysis scored TCR-TCR, TCR-HLA and TCR-CMV co-occurrence with hypergeometric tests, applying a repertoire-size bias correction to TCR pairs. False discovery rates were estimated in a later analysis by permuting HLA or CMV assignments 20 times. In a later analysis, co-occurring TCRs were grouped using DBSCAN, and TCRdist sequence similarity was added for clustering within HLA-allele-positive subsets. Co-occurrence clustering excluded repertoires with fewer than 30,000 or more than 120,000 public chains, plus five with anomalous nucleotide sharing. In its TCRdb copy, this immuneACCESS table keeps in-frame sequences only and misses some clones. Where compared with another copy, unresolved V genes explain less than half of these, and the others have no known cause. That table is the source of V, J and clone size, and D and trimming were worked out from the DNA. The sample includes more than 100,000 clones, with just under 90% observed a single time. The ten largest clones take up less than 5.5% of the sample.

This receptor was obtained from a woman aged 25 to 39 in good health and CMV-seronegative. The sample taken for sequencing was PBMCs.

The DNA sequence follows: TGCGCCAGCAGCTTGGAGGGACTAGGAGAGGAGACCCAGTACTTC. It specifies CASSLEGLGEETQYF. The rearrangement combines TRBV5-1 with TRBJ2-5, and TRBD2 aligns with 8 junction nucleotides. The germline V gene encodes CDR1 SGHRS and CDR2 YFSETQ. The germline V end is reduced by 0 bases and the J end by 5 bases; junction bases left unmatched: 6. The cysteine opens and the phenylalanine closes a CDR3 of 15 amino acids. This entry keeps only the CDR3 DNA: 45 bases, framed from base 1.